The clone carrying this T cell receptor (beta chain) was counted only a few times. The junction differs from germline at one of its ends, possibly a read error. This sample was included in a study of blood T cells in healthy people across ages. The authors ran a second PCR of roughly 6 to 11 cycles using a sample-barcoded 5' primer and a J-beta primer mix. TCRdb called the 5' RACE reads again in MiXCR, with one record for every CDR3 protein. The sample holds around 1,900,000 distinct CDR3 sequences; 39% are singletons and the top ten take 23%. This CDR3 comprises 14 residues. The specimen was blood. The sequence came from a human donor in good health. The chain joins TRBV12-3 or TRBV12-4 to TRBJ1-5, with 8 bases identical to TRBD1. For the CDR3, the DNA is TGTGTCAGCAGCCGACAGGGGAGGAATCAGCCCCAGCATTTT. This gives the protein CVSSRQGRNQPQHF.